This record looks at one TCR beta chain sequence and its context. The antigen it binds to is not known. No qualities accompany the bases; no much larger clone lies one base away. RNA was extracted using the RNeasy kit, and roughly 0.5 to 1 microgram was reverse transcribed with random hexamers. The immunoSEQ multiplex PCR assay, which covers 54 Vbeta and 13 Jbeta segments, was used to amplify TCR beta CDR3 regions. PCR amplification bias was corrected using a synthetic template baseline for primer optimization and computational correction. The authors' analysis ran thus. Reads were assigned to V, D and J genes according to IMGT and analyzed in immunoSEQ Analyzer, with only productive sequences retained. Clonality was computed as one minus Shannon entropy normalized by log2 of the number of productive unique sequences. For each patient and control, public and private clones were evaluated within the 100 most prevalent clones. A clone was defined as Susac-specific if it was absent from the healthy and MS cohorts, from around 960 published viral clones and from other ImmuneACCESS disease sequences. TCRdb applied fastp at Q25 and MiXCR to the public reads, then kept only in-frame beta chains. All rows with the same CDR3 protein become a single entry with the most common DNA and genes. The V and J calls come from TCRdb's annotation, not from the publication. The sample yields about 250,000 distinct CDR3 sequences; roughly 93% were counted once. The biggest ten clones account for approximately 0.07% of the sample.

The sample belongs to a study of CD8 T cells in Susac syndrome (dated by TCRdb to between 2018 and 2021). In terms of the full investigation: Whether CD8+ T cell activation and differentiation in Susac syndrome was antigen driven was tested using repertoire sequencing.

General study outcomes and caveats: The TCR sequencing and HLA analysis was acknowledged to have included a relatively small number of individuals.

Peripheral blood CD8+ and CD4+ T cells from healthy donors, Susac syndrome patients and multiple sclerosis patients were profiled by high-throughput TCR beta sequencing. The multiple sclerosis controls were treatment-naive patients whose relapsing-remitting disease, either stable or active, fulfilled the revised McDonald criteria. CD8+ TEMRA cells were enriched by FACS, while bulk CD8+ and CD4+ T cells were purified by magnetic negative isolation. Blood was drawn into EDTA tubes, processed within 24 hours, and PBMCs were isolated by density gradient centrifugation. PBMCs intended for TCR sequencing were cryopreserved in liquid nitrogen and thawed later in a water bath at 37 degrees C. A purity of at least 90% was achieved for sorted or isolated CD4+, CD8+ and CD8+ TEMRA cells. V is cut back by 4 bases and J by 4 bases, with 6 bases in the junction unmatched. The germline V gene specifies SNHLY as CDR1 and FYNNEI as CDR2. Inclusive of the bounding cysteine and phenylalanine, the CDR3 is 15 residues long. Here the CDR3 DNA is all that survives: 45 bases in frame from base 1.

The chain uses TRBV2 and TRBJ1-1; 10 bases in the middle match TRBD1. The sequence came from a human donor with multiple sclerosis. The sample comprised CD4+ T cells from PBMCs. The CDR3 is CASSATGGWRTEAFF. The DNA reads as follows: TGTGCCAGCAGTGCGACAGGGGGCTGGCGCACTGAAGCTTTCTTT.